The 5 T cell receptor beta chains given below trace back to one sample, sequenced in a study of blood T cell repertoires in COVID-19. This table comes from immunoSEQ multiplex PCR, and its TCRdb copy is limited to in-frame clones, with some not included. The profile shows 150,000 to 200,000 clones, 85% of them singletons. The sequenced sample was peripheral blood. The receptor set was obtained from a man aged 60 to 69 with COVID-19, enrolled during active disease.

The rearrangement links TRBV30 to TRBJ1-6, with TRBD1 matching over 7 bases. V shed 0 bases and J 7 bases; nucleotides not matched to a gene: 3. This CDR3 comprises 14 residues. Germline lookup yields CDR1 GTSNPN and CDR2 SVGIG (reference sequence). This CDR3 reads CAWSVSGGNSPLHF. DNA for the CDR3: TGTGCCTGGAGTGTGTCAGGGGGAAATTCACCCCTCCACTTT.

The chain combines TRBV7-8 with TRBJ2-7; perhaps TRBD1 as D (5 bases). CDR1 and CDR2 from the germline V gene are SGHVS and FQNEAQ. V was pared by 0 bases and J by 4 bases, with 13 bases between. The CDR3 is 15 residues long. DNA for the CDR3: TGTGCCAGCAGCTTAGCTGACACAGGACCTTACGAGCAGTACTTC. This encodes CASSLADTGPYEQYF.

The chain has TRBV24-1 and TRBJ2-2; the match to TRBD1 covers 8 bases. The ends lost 5 bases at V and 2 bases at J; junction bases unmatched: 3. There are 15 residues in the CDR3. The V gene's germline CDR1 is KGHDR and CDR2 SFDVKD. The CDR3 sequence: CATSGTGFNTGELFF. The CDR3 DNA follows: TGTGCCACCAGTGGGACAGGGTTCAACACCGGGGAGCTGTTTTTT.

This chain links TRBV6-5 with TRBJ1-2; a weak D match, TRBD1 (6 bases). The CDR3 is made up of 13 amino acids. Germline CDR1 is MNHEY and CDR2 is SVGAGI. Deletions cut 0 bases from V and 8 bases from J, with 10 bases between. The CDR3 DNA sequence: TGTGCCAGCAGTTACTCAGGGGGAACAGGCTACACCTTC. This sequence encodes CASSYSGGTGYTF.

V usage is TRBV27 and J usage is TRBJ1-1, with a tentative D call TRBD1 (5 bases). V was cut by 0 bases and J by 5 bases, with 10 bases left in between. The germline V gene has CDR1 MNHEY and CDR2 SMNVEV (reference sequence). CDR3 length: 14 residues. Written as DNA, the CDR3 is TGTGCCAGCAGTTTATCGAGCGGGGGGACTGAAGCTTTCTTT. Protein sequence: CASSLSSGGTEAFF.